Given below is one T cell receptor (beta chain) in context. Its antigen is currently unknown. Noted treatment: some 20 received Ad26.COV2.S at low or high dose, single or two shots; 5 received placebo; per-sample allocation not given. Samples were taken on day 63 after the first vaccine or placebo injection. The sample came from a Boston adult aged 18-55 years. The source of the sample is a study of Ad26.COV2.S vaccination and SARS-CoV-2 variants. Findings and caveats of the study: Greater spike-specific TCR breadth was seen in vaccine recipients than in placebo recipients. Post-vaccination spike-specific CD8+ and CD4+ T cell responses reportedly had substantial breadth.

Deletions cut 0 bases from V and 2 bases from J, with 12 bases between. This CDR3 is built from 15 residues. From germline, CDR1 is SGHNT and CDR2 YYREEE (reference sequence). Profiled with immunoSEQ multiplex PCR; TCRdb holds only in-frame clones, not every one. The table shows under 550,000 clones, with 75% to 95% occurring only once. The chain joins TRBV5-4 to TRBJ2-7; a weak D match, TRBD1 (5 bases). This receptor was obtained from a person aged 18 to 65 who received the Ad26.COV2.S COVID-19 vaccine or a placebo. The input for sequencing was peripheral blood, taken in a trial of Ad26.COV2.S vaccine versus placebo. The CDR3 DNA sequence: TGTGCCAGCAGCTTGGGACCAGGGAACCCCTACGAGCAGTACTTC. This encodes CASSLGPGNPYEQYF. Based on the CDR3 plus reference TRBV5-4 and TRBJ2-7, the full variable domain is ETGVTQSPTHLIKTRGQQVTLRCSSQSGHNTVSWYQQALGQGPQFIFQYYREEENGRGNFPPRFSGLQFPNYSSELNVNALELDDSALYLCASSLGPGNPYEQYFGPGTRLTVT.